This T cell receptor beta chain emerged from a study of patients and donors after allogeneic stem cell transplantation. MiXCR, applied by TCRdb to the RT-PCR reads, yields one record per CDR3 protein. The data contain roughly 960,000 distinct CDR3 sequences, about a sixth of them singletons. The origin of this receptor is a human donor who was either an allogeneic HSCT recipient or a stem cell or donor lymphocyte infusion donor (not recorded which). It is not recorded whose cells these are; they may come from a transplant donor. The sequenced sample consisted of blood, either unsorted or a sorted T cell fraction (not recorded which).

In nucleotides, the CDR3 is TGTGCCAGCAGTTACTCCACCCGGGGGGGGAGCTCCTATAATTCACCCCTCCACTTT. Residues: CASSYSTRGGSSYNSPLHF. This chain links TRBV6-5 with TRBJ1-6, with D possibly being TRBD1 (5 bases). CDR1 is MNHEY and CDR2 is SVGAGI in the germline V gene. V was shortened by 0 bases and J by 0 bases, with 15 bases between the two germline ends. This CDR3 has 19 amino acids.